This T cell receptor (beta chain) was found in a study of shared clonotypes between healthy human individuals. Of note for this clone: Its antigen is unidentified.

CDR1 and CDR2 from the germline V gene are SGHAT and FQNNGV. This CDR3 spans 15 amino acids. V shed 4 bases and J shed 0 bases, with 12 bases lying between them. Findings and limits, study-wide: The represented genetic and exposure-history diversity was limited by the small number of donors. In this cohort, only blood was sampled, and tissue repertoires likely differ. In contrast to clonotypes shared by all four donors, non-shared clonotypes had lower generation probabilities. On the whole, naive subsets had larger estimated richness than memory subsets had.

The assay was immunoSEQ multiplex PCR, and TCRdb's table has in-frame clones only and misses some. The sample lists about 1 million clones, around 76% occurring once. Sample: memory CD4+ T cells sorted from blood. Noted subset: CD45RA-negative fraction. The V gene is TRBV11-2, the J gene TRBJ1-1; D may be TRBD1 (6 bases). The sequence was collected from a man younger than 30 in good health. In DNA form, the CDR3 reads TGTGCCAGCAGCTCGCCCAGGGGAATGAACACTGAAGCTTTCTTT. Protein: CASSSPRGMNTEAFF.